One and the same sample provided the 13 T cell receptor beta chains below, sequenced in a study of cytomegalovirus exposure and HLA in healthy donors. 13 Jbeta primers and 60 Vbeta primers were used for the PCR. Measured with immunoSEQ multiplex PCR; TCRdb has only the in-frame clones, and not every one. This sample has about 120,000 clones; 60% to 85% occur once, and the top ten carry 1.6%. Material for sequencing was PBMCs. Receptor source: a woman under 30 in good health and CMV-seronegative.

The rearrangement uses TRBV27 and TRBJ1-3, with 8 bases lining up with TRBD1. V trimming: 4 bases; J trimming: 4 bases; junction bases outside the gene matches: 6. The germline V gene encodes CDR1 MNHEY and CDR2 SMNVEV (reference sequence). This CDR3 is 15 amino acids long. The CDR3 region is CASSSRTGLGNTIYF. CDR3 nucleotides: TGTGCCAGCAGTTCAAGGACAGGGCTAGGAAACACCATATATTTT.

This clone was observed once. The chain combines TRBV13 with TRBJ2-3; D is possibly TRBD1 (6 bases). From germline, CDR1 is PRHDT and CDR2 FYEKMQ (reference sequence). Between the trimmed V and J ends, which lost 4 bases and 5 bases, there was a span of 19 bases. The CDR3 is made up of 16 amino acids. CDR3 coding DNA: TGTGCCAGCAGCTCGGACAGTCGGTCTACGGAAGATACGCAGTATTTT. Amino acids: CASSSDSRSTEDTQYF.

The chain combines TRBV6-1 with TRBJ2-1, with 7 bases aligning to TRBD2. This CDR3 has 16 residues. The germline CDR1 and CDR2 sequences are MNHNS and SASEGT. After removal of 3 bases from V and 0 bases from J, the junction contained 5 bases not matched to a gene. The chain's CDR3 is CASSDDGGFSYNEQFF. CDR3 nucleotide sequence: TGTGCCAGCAGTGACGACGGGGGGTTCTCCTACAATGAGCAGTTCTTC.

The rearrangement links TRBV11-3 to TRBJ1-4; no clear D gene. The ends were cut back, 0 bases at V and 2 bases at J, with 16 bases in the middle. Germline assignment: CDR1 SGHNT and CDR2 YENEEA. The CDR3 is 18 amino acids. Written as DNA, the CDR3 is TGTGCCAGCAGCTTAGATCTAATGATGAGGAGGACTAATGAAAAACTGTTTTTT. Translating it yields CASSLDLMMRRTNEKLFF.

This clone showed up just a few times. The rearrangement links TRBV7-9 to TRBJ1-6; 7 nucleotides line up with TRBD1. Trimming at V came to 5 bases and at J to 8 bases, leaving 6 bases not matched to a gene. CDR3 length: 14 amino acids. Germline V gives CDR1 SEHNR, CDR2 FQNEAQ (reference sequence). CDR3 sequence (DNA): TGTGCCAGCAGCCTCGACAGGGAGCATTCACCCCTCCACTTT. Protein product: CASSLDREHSPLHF.

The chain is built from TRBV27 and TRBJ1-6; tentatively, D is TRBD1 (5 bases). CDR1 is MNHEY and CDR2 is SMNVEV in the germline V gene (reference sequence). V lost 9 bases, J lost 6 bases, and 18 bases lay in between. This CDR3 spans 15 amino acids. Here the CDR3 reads CASKQGNPRNSPLHF. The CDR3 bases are TGTGCCAGTAAGCAGGGAAACCCTCGTAATTCACCCCTCCACTTT.

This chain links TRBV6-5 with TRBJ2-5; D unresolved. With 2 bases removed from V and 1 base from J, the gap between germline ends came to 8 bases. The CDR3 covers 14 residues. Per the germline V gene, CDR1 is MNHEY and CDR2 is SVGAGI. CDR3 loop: CASSYNSLQETQYF. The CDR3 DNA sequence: TGTGCCAGCAGTTACAACAGCCTCCAAGAGACCCAGTACTTC.

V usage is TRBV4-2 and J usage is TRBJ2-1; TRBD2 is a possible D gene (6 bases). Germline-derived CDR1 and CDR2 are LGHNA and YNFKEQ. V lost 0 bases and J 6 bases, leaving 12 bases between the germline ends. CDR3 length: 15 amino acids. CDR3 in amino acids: CASSQEPGVRNEQFF. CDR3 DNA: TGTGCCAGCAGCCAAGAGCCGGGGGTCCGCAATGAGCAGTTCTTC.

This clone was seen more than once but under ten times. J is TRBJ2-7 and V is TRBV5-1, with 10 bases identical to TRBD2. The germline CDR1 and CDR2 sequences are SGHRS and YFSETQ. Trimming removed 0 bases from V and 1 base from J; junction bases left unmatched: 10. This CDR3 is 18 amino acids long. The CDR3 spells CASSLATASGGQSYEQYF. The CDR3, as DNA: TGCGCCAGCAGCTTGGCCACGGCTAGCGGGGGCCAGTCCTACGAGCAGTACTTC.

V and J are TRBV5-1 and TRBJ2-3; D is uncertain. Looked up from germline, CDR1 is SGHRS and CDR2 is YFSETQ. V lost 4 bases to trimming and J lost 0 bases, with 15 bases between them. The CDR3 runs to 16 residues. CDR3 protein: CASSPQVGLSTDTQYF. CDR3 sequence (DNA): TGCGCCAGCAGCCCGCAGGTCGGCTTAAGCACAGATACGCAGTATTTT.

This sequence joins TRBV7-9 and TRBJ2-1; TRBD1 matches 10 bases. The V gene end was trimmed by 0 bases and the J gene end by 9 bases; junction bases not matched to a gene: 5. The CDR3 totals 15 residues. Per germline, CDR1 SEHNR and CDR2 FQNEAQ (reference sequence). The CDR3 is CASSLAGQGYIEQFF. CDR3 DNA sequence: TGTGCCAGCAGCTTAGCGGGACAGGGGTATATTGAGCAGTTCTTC.

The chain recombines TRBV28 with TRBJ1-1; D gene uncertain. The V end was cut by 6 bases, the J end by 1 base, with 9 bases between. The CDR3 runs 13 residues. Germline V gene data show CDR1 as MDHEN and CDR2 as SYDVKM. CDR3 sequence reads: CASRYSRNTEAFF. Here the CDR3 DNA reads TGTGCCAGCAGGTACAGTCGGAACACTGAAGCTTTCTTT.

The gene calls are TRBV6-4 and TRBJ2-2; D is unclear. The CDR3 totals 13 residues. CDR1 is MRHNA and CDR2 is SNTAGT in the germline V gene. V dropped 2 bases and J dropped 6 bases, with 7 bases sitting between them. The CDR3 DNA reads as TGTGCCAGCAGTGACAGACTCCCCGGGGAGCTGTTTTTT. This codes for CASSDRLPGELFF.